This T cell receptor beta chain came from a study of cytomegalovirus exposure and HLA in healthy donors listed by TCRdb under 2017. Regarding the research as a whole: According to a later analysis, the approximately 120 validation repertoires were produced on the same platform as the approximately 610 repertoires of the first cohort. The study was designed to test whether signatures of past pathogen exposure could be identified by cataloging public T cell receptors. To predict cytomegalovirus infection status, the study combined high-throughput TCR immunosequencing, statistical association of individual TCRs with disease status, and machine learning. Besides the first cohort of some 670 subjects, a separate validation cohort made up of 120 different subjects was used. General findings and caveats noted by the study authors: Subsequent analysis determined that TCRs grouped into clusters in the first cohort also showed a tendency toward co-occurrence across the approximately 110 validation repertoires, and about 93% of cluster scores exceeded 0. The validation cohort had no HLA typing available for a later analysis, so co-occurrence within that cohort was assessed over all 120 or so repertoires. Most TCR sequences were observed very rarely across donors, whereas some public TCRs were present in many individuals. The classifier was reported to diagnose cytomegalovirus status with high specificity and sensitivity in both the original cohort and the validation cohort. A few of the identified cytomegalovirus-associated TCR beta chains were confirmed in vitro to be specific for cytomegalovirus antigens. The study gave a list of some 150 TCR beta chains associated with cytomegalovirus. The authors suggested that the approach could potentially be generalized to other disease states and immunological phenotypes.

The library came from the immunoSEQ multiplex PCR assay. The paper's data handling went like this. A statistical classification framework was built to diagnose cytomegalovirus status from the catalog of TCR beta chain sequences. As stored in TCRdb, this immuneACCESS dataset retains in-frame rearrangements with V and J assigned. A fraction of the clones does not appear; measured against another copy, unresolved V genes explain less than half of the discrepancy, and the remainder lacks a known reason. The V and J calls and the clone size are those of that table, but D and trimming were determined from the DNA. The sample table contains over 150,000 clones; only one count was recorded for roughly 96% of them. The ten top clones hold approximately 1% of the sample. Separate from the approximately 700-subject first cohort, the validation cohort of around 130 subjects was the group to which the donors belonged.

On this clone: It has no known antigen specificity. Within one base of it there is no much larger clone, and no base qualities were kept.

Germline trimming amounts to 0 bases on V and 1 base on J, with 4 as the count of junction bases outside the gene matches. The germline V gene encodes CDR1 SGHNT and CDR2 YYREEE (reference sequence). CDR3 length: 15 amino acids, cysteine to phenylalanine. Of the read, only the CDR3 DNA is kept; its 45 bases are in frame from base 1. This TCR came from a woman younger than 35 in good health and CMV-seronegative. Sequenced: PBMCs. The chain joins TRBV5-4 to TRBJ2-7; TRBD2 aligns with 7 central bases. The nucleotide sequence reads TGTGCCAGCAGCTTGGGGCTAGCGGCTTCCTACGAGCAGTACTTC. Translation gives CASSLGLAASYEQYF.